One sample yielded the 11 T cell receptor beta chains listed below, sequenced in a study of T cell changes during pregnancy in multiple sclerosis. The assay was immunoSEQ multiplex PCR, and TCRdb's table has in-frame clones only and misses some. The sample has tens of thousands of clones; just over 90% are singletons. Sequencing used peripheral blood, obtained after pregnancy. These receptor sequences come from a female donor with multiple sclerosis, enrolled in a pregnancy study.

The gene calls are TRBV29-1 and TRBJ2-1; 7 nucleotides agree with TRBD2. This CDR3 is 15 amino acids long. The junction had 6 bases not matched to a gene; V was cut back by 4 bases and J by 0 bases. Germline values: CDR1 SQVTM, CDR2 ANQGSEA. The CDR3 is CSVVGGSNSYNEQFF. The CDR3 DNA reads TGCAGCGTTGTGGGCGGGAGTAACTCCTACAATGAGCAGTTCTTC.

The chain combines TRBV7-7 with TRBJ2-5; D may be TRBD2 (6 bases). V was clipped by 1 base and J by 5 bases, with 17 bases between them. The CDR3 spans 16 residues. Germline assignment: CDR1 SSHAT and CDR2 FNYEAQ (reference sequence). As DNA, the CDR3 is TGTGCCAGCAGCTTAGGAGGCGGGACCTTCGGGGAGACCCAGTACTTC. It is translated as CASSLGGGTFGETQYF.

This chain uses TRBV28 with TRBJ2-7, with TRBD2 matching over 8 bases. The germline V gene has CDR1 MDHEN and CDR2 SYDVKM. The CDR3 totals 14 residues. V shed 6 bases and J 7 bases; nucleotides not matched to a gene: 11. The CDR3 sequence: CASRPGLGYGEQYF. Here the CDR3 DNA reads TGTGCCAGCAGACCGGGACTAGGGTATGGGGAGCAGTACTTC. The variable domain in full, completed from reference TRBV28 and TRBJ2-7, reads DVKVTQSSRYLVKRTGEKVFLECVQDMDHENMFWYRQDPGLGLRLIYFSYDVKMKEKGDIPEGYSVSREKKERFSLILESASTNQTSMYLCASRPGLGYGEQYFGPGTRLTVT.

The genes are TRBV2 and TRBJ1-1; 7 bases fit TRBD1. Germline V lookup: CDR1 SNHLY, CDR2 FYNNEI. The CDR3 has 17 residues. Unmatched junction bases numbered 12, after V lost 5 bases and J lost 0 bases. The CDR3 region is CASSRDNSGQLNTEAFF. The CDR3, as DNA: TGTGCCAGCAGTCGGGACAATTCGGGACAGTTGAACACTGAAGCTTTCTTT.

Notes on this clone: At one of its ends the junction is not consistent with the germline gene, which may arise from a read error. The CDR3 loop is CARTQGISSNEQYF. CDR3 DNA: TGTGCCAGGACCCAGGGTATCTCCTCCAACGAGCAGTACTTC. The chain links TRBV2 to TRBJ2-7; a possible D gene is TRBD1 (5 bases). CDR1 is SNHLY and CDR2 is FYNNEI in the germline V gene. The CDR3 loop spans 14 amino acids.

The chain's CDR3 is CASRTNRTEEYEQYF. The DNA of the CDR3 is TGCGCCAGCAGGACGAATCGGACAGAGGAGTACGAGCAGTACTTC. This sequence joins TRBV10-1 and TRBJ2-7, with D perhaps matching TRBD1 (6 bases). The CDR3 runs to 15 residues. With 6 bases removed from V and 4 bases from J, the gap between germline ends came to 19 bases. Germline CDR1 reads WNHNN; CDR2 reads SYGVQD (reference sequence).

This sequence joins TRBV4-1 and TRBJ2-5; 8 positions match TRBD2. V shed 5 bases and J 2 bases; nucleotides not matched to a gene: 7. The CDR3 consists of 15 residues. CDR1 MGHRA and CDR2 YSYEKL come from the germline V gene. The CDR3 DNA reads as TGCGCCAGCAGCTACGGACTAGCTCGACAAGAGACCCAGTACTTC. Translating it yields CASSYGLARQETQYF.

CDR3 residues: CASSLDATGYMNTEAFF. The CDR3 bases are TGTGCCAGCAGCTTGGACGCGACAGGGTATATGAACACTGAAGCTTTCTTT. The genes are TRBV5-6 and TRBJ1-1; 7 bases fit TRBD1. V lost 0 bases to trimming and J lost 0 bases; unmatched junction nucleotides: 8. This CDR3 comprises 17 residues. Germline values: CDR1 SGHDT, CDR2 YYEEEE.

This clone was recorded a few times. Written as DNA, the CDR3 is TGTGCCAGCAGCGTAGGCGGACAGGGGAGGAATGAAAAACTGTTTTTT. Amino acid sequence: CASSVGGQGRNEKLFF. V usage is TRBV9 and J usage is TRBJ1-4, with 9 bases fitting TRBD1. The germline gives CDR1 SGDLS, CDR2 YYNGEE. The ends lost 0 bases at V and 5 bases at J; junction bases unmatched: 5. CDR3 size: 16 residues. The entire variable domain, with the rest obtained from reference TRBV9 and TRBJ1-4, is as follows: DSGVTQTPKHLITATGQRVTLRCSPRSGDLSVYWYQQSLDQGLQFLIQYYNGEERAKGNILERFSAQQFPDLHSELNLSSLELGDSALYFCASSVGGQGRNEKLFFGSGTQLSVL.

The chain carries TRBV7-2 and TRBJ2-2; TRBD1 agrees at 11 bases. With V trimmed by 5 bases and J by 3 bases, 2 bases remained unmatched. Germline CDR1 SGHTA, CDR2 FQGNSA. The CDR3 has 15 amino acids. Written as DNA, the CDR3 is TGTGCCAGCAGCCCGGACAGGGGGCACACCGGGGAGCTGTTTTTT. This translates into CASSPDRGHTGELFF.

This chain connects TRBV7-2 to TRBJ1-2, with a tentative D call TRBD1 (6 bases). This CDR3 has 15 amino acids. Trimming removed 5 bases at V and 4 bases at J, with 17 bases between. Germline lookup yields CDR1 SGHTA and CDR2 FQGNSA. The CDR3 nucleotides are TGTGCCAGCAGCCAGCGGGGGGCTGTGGGCTATGGCTACACCTTC. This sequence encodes CASSQRGAVGYGYTF.